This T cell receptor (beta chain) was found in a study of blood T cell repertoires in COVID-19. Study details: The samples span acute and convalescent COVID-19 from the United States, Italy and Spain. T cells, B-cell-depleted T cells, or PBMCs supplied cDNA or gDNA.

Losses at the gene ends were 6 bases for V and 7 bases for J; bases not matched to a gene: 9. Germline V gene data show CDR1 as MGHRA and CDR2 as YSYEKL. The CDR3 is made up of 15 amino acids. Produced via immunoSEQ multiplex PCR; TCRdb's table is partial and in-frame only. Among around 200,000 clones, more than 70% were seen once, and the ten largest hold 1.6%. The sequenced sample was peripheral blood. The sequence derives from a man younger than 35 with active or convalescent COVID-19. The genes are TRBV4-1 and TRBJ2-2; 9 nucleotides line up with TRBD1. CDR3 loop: CASRQQQGAGGELFF. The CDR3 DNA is TGCGCCAGCAGACAACAACAGGGGGCGGGCGGGGAGCTGTTTTTT.